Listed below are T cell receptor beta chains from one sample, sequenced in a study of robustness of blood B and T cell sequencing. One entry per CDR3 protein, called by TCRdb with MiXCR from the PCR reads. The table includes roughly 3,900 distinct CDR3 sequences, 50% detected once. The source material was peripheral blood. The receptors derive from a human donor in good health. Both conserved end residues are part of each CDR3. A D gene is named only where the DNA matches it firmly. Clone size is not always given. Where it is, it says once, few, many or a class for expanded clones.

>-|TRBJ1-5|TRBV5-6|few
CASSSYRLNQPQHF
TGTGCCAGCAGCTCCTACAGGTTAAATCAGCCCCAGCATTTT
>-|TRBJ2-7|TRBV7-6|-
CASSSPGAALYEQYF
TGTGCCAGCAGCTCCCCCGGCGCGGCCTTATACGAGCAGTACTTC
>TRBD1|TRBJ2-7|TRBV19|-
CASSLGQATYEQYF
TGTGCCAGTAGTCTGGGACAGGCCACCTACGAGCAGTACTTC
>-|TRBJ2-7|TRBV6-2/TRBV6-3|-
CASSYMDRSDEQYF
TGTGCCAGCAGTTACATGGACCGGTCGGACGAGCAGTACTTC
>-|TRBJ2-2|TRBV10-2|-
CASSELRGWNTGELFF
TGCGCCAGCAGTGAGCTCAGGGGCTGGAACACCGGGGAGCTGTTTTTT
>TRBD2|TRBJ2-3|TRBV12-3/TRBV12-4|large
CASSSTSGYTDTQYF
TGTGCCAGCAGTTCGACTAGCGGATACACAGATACGCAGTATTTT
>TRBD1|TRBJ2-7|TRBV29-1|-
CSVPGTGAYEQYF
TGCAGCGTACCCGGGACAGGGGCCTACGAGCAGTACTTC
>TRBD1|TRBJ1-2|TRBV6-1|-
CASSQGASNYGYTF
TGTGCCAGCAGCCAGGGGGCGTCGAACTATGGCTACACCTTC
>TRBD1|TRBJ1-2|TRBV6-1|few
CASSRGTGLVGSYGYTF
TGTGCCAGCAGTCGTGGGACAGGGCTTGTGGGGTCCTATGGCTACACCTTC
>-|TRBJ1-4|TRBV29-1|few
CSVDSGSRGGVSEKLFF
TGCAGCGTTGATAGTGGTTCACGAGGGGGGGTATCTGAAAAACTGTTTTTT
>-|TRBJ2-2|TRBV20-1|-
CSARSNTGELFF
TGCAGTGCTAGGTCGAACACCGGGGAGCTGTTTTTT
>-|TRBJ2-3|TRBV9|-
CASSLNPAGTDTQYF
TGTGCCAGCAGCTTAAACCCGGCTGGCACAGATACGCAGTATTTT
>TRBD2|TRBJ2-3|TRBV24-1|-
CATSRVAGNTDTQYF
TGTGCCACCAGTAGAGTAGCGGGGAACACAGATACGCAGTATTTT
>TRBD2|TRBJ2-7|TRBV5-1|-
CASSLGGGGTNYEQYF
TGCGCCAGCAGCTTGGGAGGCGGGGGGACCAACTACGAGCAGTACTTC
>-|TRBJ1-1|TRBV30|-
CAWCSGVSEAFF
TGTGCCTGGTGTAGCGGGGTCTCTGAAGCTTTCTTT
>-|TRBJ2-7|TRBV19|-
CASSIESSYEQYF
TGTGCCAGTAGTATAGAAAGCTCCTACGAGCAGTACTTC
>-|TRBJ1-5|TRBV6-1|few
CASRMGNSFNQPQHF
TGTGCCAGCAGGATGGGGAACAGTTTCAATCAGCCCCAGCATTTT
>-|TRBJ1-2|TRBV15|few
CATSRDWGGVPAYGYTF
TGTGCCACCAGCAGAGATTGGGGCGGGGTACCGGCCTATGGCTACACCTTC
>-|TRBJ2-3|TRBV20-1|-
CSAPRDPGTDTQYF
TGCAGTGCTCCCCGGGACCCGGGCACAGATACGCAGTATTTT
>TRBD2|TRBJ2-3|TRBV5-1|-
CASSLIAGVTDTQYF
TGCGCCAGCAGCTTGATTGCGGGGGTAACAGATACGCAGTATTTT
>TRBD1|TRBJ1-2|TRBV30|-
CAWRPPTFSDRGRGYTF
TGTGCCTGGAGGCCCCCCACCTTCTCTGACAGGGGGAGAGGCTACACCTTC
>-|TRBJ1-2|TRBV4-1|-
CASSQVGGGTYGYTF
TGCGCCAGCAGCCAAGTTGGTGGGGGCACCTATGGCTACACCTTC
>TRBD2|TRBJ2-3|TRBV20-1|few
CSARTSGDAVPFTDTQYF
TGCAGTGCTAGGACTAGCGGGGACGCAGTCCCCTTCACAGATACGCAGTATTTT
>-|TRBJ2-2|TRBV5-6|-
CASSFGGWNTGELFF
TGTGCCAGCAGCTTCGGGGGATGGAACACCGGGGAGCTGTTTTTT
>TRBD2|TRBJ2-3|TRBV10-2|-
CASSEWTSGGYTDTQYF
TGCGCCAGCAGTGAGTGGACTAGCGGGGGCTACACAGATACGCAGTATTTT
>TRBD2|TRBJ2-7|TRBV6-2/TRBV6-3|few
CASNDLAGGLSYEQYF
TGTGCCAGCAATGACCTAGCGGGGGGACTTTCCTACGAGCAGTACTTC
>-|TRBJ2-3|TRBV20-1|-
CSAEQSTQYF
TGCAGTGCTGAGCAGAGTACGCAGTATTTT
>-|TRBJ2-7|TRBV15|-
CATSRGRGGSYEQYF
TGTGCCACCAGCAGAGGGAGGGGCGGATCCTACGAGCAGTACTTC
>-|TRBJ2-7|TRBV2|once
CASSVVGQGREQYF
TGTGCCAGCAGTGTAGTCGGTCAGGGCCGCGAGCAGTACTTC
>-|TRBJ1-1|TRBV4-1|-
CASSQEGIGNTEAFF
TGCGCCAGCAGCCAAGAAGGTATAGGGAACACTGAAGCTTTCTTT
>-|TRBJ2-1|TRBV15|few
CATSRDRTGGQSEAEQFF
TGTGCCACCAGCAGAGATCGTACAGGAGGACAATCCGAGGCTGAGCAGTTCTTC
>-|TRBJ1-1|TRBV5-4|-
CASSLWGIRPGTEAFF
TGTGCCAGCAGCTTGTGGGGTATAAGACCTGGCACTGAAGCTTTCTTT
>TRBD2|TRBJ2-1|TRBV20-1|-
CSARGERGNPYNEQFF
TGCAGTGCTAGAGGCGAGCGGGGGAATCCCTACAATGAGCAGTTCTTC
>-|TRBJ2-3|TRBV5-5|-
CASSSNSDTQYF
TGTGCCAGCAGCTCCAACTCCGATACGCAGTATTTT
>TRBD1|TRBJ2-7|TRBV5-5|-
CASSFDPGTGYEQYF
TGTGCCAGCAGCTTTGATCCGGGGACAGGGTACGAGCAGTACTTC
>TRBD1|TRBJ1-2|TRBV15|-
CATSRDRDRNSHYGYTF
TGTGCCACCAGCAGAGATAGGGACAGAAATTCCCACTATGGCTACACCTTC
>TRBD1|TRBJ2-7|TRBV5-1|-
CASRRDGTGEQYF
TGCGCCAGCAGGCGTGATGGGACAGGCGAGCAGTACTTC
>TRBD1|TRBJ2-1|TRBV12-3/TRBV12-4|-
CASSPPGQGVNEQFF
TGTGCCAGCAGTCCACCGGGACAGGGAGTCAATGAGCAGTTCTTC
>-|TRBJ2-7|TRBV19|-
CASSIGSGITEQYF
TGTGCCAGTAGTATAGGTTCAGGGATTACCGAGCAGTACTTC
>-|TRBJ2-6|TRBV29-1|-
CSVGPGRSGANVLTF
-
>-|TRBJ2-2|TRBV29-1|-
CSVEVPSSSSPGELFF
TGCAGCGTTGAAGTCCCTAGCAGCTCTAGCCCCGGGGAGCTGTTTTTT
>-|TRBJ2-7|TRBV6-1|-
CASSEPYEQYF
TGTGCCAGCAGTGAACCCTACGAGCAGTACTTC
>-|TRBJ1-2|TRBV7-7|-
CATPFEITNYGYTF
TGTGCCACCCCCTTCGAGATAACTAACTATGGCTACACCTTC
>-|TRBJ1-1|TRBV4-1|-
CASSQLRDEAFF
TGCGCCAGCAGCCAACTGAGGGATGAAGCTTTCTTT
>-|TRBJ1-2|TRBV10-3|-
CAIRSEGAHGYTF
TGTGCCATCAGGTCGGAAGGTGCGCATGGCTACACCTTC
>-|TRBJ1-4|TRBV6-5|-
CASSYSRTGAKEKLFF
TGTGCCAGCAGTTACTCGAGGACCGGGGCGAAGGAAAAACTGTTTTTT
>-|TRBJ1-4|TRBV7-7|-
CASSSLYRSPNEKLFF
TGTGCCAGCAGCTCCCTCTACAGGTCCCCAAATGAAAAACTGTTTTTT
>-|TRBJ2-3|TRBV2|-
CASSGEVSDTQYF
TGTGCCAGCAGTGGGGAGGTGTCAGATACGCAGTATTTT
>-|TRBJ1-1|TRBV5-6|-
CASSLGYIELNTEAFF
TGTGCCAGCAGCTTGGGGTACATCGAATTGAACACTGAAGCTTTCTTT